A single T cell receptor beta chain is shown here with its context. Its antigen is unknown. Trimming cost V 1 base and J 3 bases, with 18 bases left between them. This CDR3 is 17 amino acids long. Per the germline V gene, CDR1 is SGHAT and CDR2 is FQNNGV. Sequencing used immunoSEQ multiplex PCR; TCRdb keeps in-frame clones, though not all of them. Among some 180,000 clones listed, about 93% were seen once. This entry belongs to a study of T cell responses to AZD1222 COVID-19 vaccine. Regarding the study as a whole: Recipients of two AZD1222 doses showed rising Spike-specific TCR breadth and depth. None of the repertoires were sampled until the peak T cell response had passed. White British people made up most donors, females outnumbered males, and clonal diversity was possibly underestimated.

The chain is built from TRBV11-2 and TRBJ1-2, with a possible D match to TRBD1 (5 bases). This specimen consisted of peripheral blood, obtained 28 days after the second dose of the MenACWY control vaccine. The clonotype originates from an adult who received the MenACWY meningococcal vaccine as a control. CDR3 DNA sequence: TGTGCCAGCAGCTTAGGATCCGGCGGCAGGGTTTACTATGGCTACACCTTC. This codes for CASSLGSGGRVYYGYTF.